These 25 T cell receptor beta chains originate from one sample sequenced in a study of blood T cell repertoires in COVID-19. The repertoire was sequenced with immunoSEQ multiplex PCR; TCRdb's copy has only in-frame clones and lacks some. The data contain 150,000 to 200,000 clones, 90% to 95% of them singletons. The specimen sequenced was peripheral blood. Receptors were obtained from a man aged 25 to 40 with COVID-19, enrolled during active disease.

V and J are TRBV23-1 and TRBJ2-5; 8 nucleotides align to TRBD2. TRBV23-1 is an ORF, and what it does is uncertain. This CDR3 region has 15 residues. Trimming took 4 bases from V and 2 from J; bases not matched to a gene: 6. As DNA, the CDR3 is TGCGCCAGCAGTCCCGTAGCGGGACTTCAAGAGACCCAGTACTTC. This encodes CASSPVAGLQETQYF.

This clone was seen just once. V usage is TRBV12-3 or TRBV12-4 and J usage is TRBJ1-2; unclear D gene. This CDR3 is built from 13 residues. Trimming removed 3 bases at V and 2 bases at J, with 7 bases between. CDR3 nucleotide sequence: TGTGCCAGCAGTTTGCCTGAGAACTATGGCTACACCTTC. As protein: CASSLPENYGYTF.

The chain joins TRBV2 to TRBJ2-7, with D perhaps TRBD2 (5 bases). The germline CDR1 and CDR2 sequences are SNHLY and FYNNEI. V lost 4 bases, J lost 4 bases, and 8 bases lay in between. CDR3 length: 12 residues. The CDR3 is CASSARGYEQYF. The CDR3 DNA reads TGTGCCAGCAGTGCCCGGGGTTACGAGCAGTACTTC.

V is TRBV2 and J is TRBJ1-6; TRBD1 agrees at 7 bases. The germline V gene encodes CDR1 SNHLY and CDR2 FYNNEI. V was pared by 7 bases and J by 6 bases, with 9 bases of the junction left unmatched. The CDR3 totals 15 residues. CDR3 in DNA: TGTGCCAGCACCGACATGGGACAGATTAATTCACCCCTCCACTTT. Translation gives CASTDMGQINSPLHF.

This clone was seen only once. The CDR3 here is CATRQGATEAFF. CDR3 DNA sequence: TGTGCCACTAGACAGGGAGCGACTGAAGCTTTCTTT. This chain uses TRBV15 with TRBJ1-1; 7 bases map to TRBD1. CDR3 length: 12 amino acids. Trimming took 9 bases from V and 5 from J; bases not matched to a gene: 6. Looked up from germline, CDR1 is LNHNV and CDR2 is YYDKDF (reference sequence).

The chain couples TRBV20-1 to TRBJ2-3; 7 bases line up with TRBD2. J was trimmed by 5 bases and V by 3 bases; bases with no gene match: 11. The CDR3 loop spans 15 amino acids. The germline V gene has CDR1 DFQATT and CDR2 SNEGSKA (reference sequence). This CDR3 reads CSASNGGGDVDTQYF. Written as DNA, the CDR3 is TGCAGTGCTAGTAACGGCGGGGGAGATGTAGATACGCAGTATTTT.

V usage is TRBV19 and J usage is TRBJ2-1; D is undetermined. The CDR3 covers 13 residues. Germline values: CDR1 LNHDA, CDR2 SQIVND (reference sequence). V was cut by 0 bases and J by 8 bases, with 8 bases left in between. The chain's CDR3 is CASSIDGRDEQFF. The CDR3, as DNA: TGTGCCAGTAGTATAGACGGTCGAGATGAGCAGTTCTTC. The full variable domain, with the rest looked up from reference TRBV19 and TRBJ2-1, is DGGITQSPKYLFRKEGQNVTLSCEQNLNHDAMYWYRQDPGQGLRLIYYSQIVNDFQKGDIAEGYSVSREKKESFPLTVTSAQKNPTAFYLCASSIDGRDEQFFGPGTRLTVL.

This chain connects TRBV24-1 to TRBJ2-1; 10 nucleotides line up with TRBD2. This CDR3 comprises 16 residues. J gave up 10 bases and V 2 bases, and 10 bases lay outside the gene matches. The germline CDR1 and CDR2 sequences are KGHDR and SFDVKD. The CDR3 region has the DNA TGTGCCACCAGTGATTATGCGGCTAGCGGGGGAGAAGAGCAGTTCTTC. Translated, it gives CATSDYAASGGEEQFF.

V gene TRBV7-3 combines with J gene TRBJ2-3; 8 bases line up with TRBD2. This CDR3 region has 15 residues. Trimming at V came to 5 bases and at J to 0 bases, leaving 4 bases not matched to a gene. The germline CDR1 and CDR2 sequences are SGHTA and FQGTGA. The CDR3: CASSVSGGSTDTQYF. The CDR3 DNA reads TGTGCCAGCAGCGTAAGCGGGGGTAGCACAGATACGCAGTATTTT.

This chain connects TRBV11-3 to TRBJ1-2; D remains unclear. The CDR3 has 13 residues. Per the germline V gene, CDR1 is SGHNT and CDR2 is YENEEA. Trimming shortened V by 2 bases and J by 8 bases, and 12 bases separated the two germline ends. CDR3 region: CASSLTGGGGYTF. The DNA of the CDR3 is TGTGCCAGCAGCTTAACTGGCGGAGGCGGCTACACCTTC.

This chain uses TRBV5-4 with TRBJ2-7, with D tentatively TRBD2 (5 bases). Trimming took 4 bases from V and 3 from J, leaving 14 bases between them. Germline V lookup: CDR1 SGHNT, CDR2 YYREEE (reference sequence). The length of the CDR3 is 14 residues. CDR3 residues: CASSRPGRDYEQYF. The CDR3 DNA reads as TGTGCCAGCAGCCGGCCGGGGAGAGACTACGAGCAGTACTTC.

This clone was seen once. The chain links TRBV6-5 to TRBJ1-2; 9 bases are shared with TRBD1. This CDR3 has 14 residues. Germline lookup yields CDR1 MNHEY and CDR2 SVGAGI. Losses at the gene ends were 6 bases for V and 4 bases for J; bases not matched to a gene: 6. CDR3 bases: TGTGCCAGCAGCCCACAGGGGGCGACCTATGGCTACACCTTC. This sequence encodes CASSPQGATYGYTF.

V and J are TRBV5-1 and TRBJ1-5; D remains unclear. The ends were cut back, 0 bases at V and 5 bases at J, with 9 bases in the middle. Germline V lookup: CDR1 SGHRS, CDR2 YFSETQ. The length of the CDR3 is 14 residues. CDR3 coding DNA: TGCGCCAGCAGCTTGGGGGGAGTTGATCAGCCCCAGCATTTT. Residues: CASSLGGVDQPQHF. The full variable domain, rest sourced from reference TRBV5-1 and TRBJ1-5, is KAGVTQTPRYLIKTRGQQVTLSCSPISGHRSVSWYQQTPGQGLQFLFEYFSETQRNKGNFPGRFSGRQFSNSRSEMNVSTLELGDSALYLCASSLGGVDQPQHFGDGTRLSIL.

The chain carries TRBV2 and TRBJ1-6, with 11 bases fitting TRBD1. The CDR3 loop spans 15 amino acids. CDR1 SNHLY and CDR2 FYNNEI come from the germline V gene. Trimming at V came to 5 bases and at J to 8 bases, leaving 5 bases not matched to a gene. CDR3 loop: CASSPDRGRYSPLHF. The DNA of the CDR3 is TGTGCCAGCAGTCCGGACAGGGGGCGGTATTCACCCCTCCACTTT.

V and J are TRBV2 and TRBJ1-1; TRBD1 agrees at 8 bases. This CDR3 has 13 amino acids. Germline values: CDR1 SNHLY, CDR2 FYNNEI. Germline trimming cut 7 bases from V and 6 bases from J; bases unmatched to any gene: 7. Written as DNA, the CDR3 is TGTGCCAGCACCGACAGGGGTAGGTCTGAAGCTTTCTTT. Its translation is CASTDRGRSEAFF.

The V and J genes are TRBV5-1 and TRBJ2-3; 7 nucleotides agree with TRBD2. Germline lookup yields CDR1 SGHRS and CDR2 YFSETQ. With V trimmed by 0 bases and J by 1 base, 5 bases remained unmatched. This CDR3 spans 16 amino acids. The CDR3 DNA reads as TGCGCCAGCAGCTTGGGTTCCAGCGGGGGCACAGATACGCAGTATTTT. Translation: CASSLGSSGGTDTQYF.

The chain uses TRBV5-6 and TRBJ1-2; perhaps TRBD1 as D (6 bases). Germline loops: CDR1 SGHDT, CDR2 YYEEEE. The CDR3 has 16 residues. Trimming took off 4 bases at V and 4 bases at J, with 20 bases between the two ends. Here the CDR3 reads CASSPLGGASGYGYTF. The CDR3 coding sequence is TGTGCCAGCAGCCCCCTAGGGGGGGCATCGGGCTATGGCTACACCTTC.

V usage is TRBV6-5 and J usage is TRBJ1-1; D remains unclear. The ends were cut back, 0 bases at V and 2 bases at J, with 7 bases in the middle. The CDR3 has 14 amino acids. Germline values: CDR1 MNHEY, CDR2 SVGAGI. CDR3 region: CASSYSGGNTEAFF. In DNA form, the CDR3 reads TGTGCCAGCAGTTACTCGGGAGGTAACACTGAAGCTTTCTTT.

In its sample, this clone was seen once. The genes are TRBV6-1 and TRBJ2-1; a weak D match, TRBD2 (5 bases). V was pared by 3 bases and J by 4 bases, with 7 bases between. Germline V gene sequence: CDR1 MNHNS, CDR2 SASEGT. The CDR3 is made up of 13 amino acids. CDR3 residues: CASSETKYNEQFF. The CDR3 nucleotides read TGTGCCAGCAGTGAGACTAAATACAATGAGCAGTTCTTC.

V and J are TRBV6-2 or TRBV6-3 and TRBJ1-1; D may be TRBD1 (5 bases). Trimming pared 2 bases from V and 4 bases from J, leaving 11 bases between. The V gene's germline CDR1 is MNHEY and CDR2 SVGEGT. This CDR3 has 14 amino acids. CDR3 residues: CASSYAGLSTEAFF. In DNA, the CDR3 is TGTGCCAGCAGTTACGCGGGGCTGAGCACTGAAGCTTTCTTT.

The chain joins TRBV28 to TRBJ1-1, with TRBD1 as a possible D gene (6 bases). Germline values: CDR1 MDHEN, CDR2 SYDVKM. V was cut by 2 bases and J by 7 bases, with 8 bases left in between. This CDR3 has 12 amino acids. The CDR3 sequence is CASSLKDSEAFF. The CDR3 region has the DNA TGTGCCAGCAGTTTAAAGGACAGTGAAGCTTTCTTT. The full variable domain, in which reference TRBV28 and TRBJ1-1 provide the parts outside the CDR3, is DVKVTQSSRYLVKRTGEKVFLECVQDMDHENMFWYRQDPGLGLRLIYFSYDVKMKEKGDIPEGYSVSREKKERFSLILESASTNQTSMYLCASSLKDSEAFFGQGTRLTVV.

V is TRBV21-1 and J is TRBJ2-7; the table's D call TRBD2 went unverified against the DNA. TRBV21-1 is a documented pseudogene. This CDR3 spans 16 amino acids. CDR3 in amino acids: CASSKDPGNRTYEQYF. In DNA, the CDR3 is TGTGCCAGCAGCAAAGATCCGGGGAACCGCACCTACGAGCAGTACTTC.

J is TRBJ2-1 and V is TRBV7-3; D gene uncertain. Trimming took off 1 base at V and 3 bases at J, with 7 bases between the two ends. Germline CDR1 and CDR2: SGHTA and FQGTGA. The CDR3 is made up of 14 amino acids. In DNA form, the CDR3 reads TGTGCCAGCAGCTTAAGCGGCTACTACAATGAGCAGTTCTTC. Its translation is CASSLSGYYNEQFF.

CDR3 sequence (DNA): TGTGCCAGTGGGACAGGGGCGGACACTGAAGCTTTCTTT. Translating gives CASGTGADTEAFF. The chain has TRBV19 and TRBJ1-1, with 10 bases fitting TRBD1. CDR1 and CDR2 from the germline V gene are LNHDA and SQIVND (reference sequence). The CDR3 has 13 amino acids. V trimming: 8 bases; J trimming: 3 bases; junction bases outside the gene matches: 3. The full variable domain, its missing parts supplied by reference TRBV19 and TRBJ1-1, is DGGITQSPKYLFRKEGQNVTLSCEQNLNHDAMYWYRQDPGQGLRLIYYSQIVNDFQKGDIAEGYSVSREKKESFPLTVTSAQKNPTAFYLCASGTGADTEAFFGQGTRLTVV.

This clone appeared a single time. The CDR3 sequence is CASSEARGTGSGHF. The CDR3 DNA reads TGTGCCAGCAGTGAAGCGCGAGGGACAGGGTCAGGGCATTTT. This chain links TRBV6-1 with TRBJ1-5, with TRBD1 matching over 9 bases. J lost 15 bases, V lost 0 bases, and 9 bases had no gene match. Germline CDR1 is MNHNS and CDR2 is SASEGT. The CDR3 spans 14 residues.